This T cell receptor (beta chain) was identified during a study of siplizumab effects on memory and regulatory T cells. General observations from the study: Unstimulated subset assignment was obtained for only a minor fraction of alloreactive clones. With siplizumab, cumulative frequency of CD4+ memory-derived alloreactive sequences dropped significantly. Whether proliferating Tregs in siplizumab cultures suppress was not functionally confirmed.

Method: immunoSEQ multiplex PCR; TCRdb's copy keeps in-frame clones and lacks some. The sample holds more than 85,000 clones, roughly nine tenths seen once. A word on this clone: The antigen remains unidentified.

CDR1 SQVTM and CDR2 ANQGSEA come from the germline V gene. The CDR3 consists of 11 residues. V shed 6 bases and J shed 4 bases, with 10 bases lying between them. This clonotype originated in a human donor in good health. The chain joins TRBV29-1 to TRBJ2-7; tentatively, D is TRBD1 (7 bases). The sequenced material came from Tregs sorted from blood. The CDR3, as DNA: TGCAGCGTGCGGGACAGTTACGAGCAGTACTTC. Amino acids: CSVRDSYEQYF.